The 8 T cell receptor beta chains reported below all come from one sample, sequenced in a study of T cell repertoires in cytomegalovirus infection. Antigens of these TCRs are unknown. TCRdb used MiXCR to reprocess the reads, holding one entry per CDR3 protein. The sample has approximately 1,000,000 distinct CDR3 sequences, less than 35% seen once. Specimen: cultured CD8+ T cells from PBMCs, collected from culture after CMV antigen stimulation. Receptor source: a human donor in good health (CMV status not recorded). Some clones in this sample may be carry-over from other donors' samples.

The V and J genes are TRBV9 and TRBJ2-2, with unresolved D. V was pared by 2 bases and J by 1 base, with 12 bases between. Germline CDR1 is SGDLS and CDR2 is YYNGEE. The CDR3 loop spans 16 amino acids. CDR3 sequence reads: CASSVQVAWNTGELFF. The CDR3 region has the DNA TGTGCCAGCAGCGTTCAAGTAGCTTGGAACACCGGGGAGCTGTTTTTT.

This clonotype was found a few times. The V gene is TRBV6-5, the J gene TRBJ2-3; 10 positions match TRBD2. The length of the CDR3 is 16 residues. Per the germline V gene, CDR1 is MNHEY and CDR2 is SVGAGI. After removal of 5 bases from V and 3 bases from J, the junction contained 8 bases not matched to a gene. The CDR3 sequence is CASSPGTSARTDTQYF. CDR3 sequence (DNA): TGTGCCAGCAGTCCCGGGACTAGCGCCCGAACAGATACGCAGTATTTT.

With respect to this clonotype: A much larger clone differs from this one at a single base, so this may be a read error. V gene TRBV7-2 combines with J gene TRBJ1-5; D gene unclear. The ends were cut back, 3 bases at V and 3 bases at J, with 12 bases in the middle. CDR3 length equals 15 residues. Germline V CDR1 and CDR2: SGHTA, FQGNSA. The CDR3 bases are TGTACCAGCAGCTTTCGCGGGCAGCCCAATCAGCCCCAGCATTTT. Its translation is CTSSFRGQPNQPQHF. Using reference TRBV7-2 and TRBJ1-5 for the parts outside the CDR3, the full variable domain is GAGVSQSPSNKVTEKGKDVELRCDPISGHTALYWYRQSLGQGLEFLIYFQGNSAPDKSGLPSDRFSAERTGGSVSTLTIQRTQQEDSAVYLCTSSFRGQPNQPQHFGDGTRLSIL.

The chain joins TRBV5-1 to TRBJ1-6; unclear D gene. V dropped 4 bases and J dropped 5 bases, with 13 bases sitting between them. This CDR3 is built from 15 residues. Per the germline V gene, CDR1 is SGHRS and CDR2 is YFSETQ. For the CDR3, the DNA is TGCGCCAGCAGCCCCGAGACCGCAAATAATTCACCCCTCCACTTT. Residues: CASSPETANNSPLHF.

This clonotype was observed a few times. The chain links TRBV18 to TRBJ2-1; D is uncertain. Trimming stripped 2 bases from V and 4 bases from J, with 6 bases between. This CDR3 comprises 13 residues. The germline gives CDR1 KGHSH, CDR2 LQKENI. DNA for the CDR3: TGTGCCAGCTCACCAAGGGATTACAATGAGCAGTTCTTC. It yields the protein CASSPRDYNEQFF.

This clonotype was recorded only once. CDR3 region: CSVERQGAYTGELFF. The CDR3 region has the DNA TGCAGCGTTGAAAGGCAGGGGGCCTACACCGGGGAGCTGTTTTTT. This chain joins TRBV29-1 and TRBJ2-2; TRBD1 matches 8 bases. Germline loops: CDR1 SQVTM, CDR2 ANQGSEA. This CDR3 comprises 15 residues. Unmatched junction bases numbered 5, after V lost 2 bases and J lost 3 bases.

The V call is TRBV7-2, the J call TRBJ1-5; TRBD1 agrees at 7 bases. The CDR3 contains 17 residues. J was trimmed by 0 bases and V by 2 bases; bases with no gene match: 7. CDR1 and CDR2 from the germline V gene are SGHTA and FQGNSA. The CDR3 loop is CASSLYPTGYSNQPQHF. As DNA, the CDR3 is TGTGCCAGCAGCTTATACCCGACAGGGTATAGCAATCAGCCCCAGCATTTT.

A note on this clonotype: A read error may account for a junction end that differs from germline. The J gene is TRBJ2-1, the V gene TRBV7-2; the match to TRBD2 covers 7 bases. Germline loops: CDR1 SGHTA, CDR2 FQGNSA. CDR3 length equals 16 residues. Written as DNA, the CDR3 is TGTGCCCGCAGCCCCCGGTGGGGGGGGATCTCCAATGAGCAGTTCTTC. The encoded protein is CARSPRWGGISNEQFF.